This is a list of T cell receptor beta chains from one sample in a study of blood T cell repertoires in COVID-19. TCRdb keeps only in-frame clones here, not all; method: immunoSEQ multiplex PCR. The sample contains roughly 190,000 clones, roughly 84% of which appear only once. Sequencing input: peripheral blood. The source of these receptors is a woman between 40 and 50 years old who had recovered from COVID-19. Each CDR3 is given with its conserved first and last residue. A D gene is named only where the DNA matches it firmly. Rows give clone size only sometimes, using once, few, many, or a class for an expanded clone.

J gene | D gene | V gene | clone size | CDR3 protein | CDR3 DNA
TRBJ2-7 | NA | TRBV20-1 | NA | CSASVPSPGTGSYEQYF | TGCAGTGCTAGTGTCCCCTCGCCAGGAACCGGATCCTACGAGCAGTACTTC
TRBJ2-5 | TRBD2 | TRBV11-3 | NA | CASSSGLAELQETQYF | TGTGCCAGCAGCTCGGGACTAGCGGAGCTCCAAGAGACCCAGTACTTC
TRBJ1-5 | TRBD1 | TRBV4-3 | NA | CASSPDRNQPQHF | TGCGCCAGCAGCCCGGACAGGAATCAGCCCCAGCATTTT
TRBJ2-1 | TRBD2 | TRBV18 | NA | CASSLVEAGVRGEQFF | TGTGCCAGCTCACTGGTAGAAGCGGGAGTAAGGGGTGAGCAGTTCTTC
TRBJ2-7 | NA | TRBV6-6 | NA | CATTGPQGVEQYF | TGTGCCACCACCGGACCCCAGGGTGTAGAGCAGTACTTC
TRBJ2-2 | TRBD1 | TRBV19 | NA | CASSSHQTGVTGELFF | TGTGCCAGTAGTAGCCACCAGACAGGGGTCACCGGGGAGCTGTTTTTT
TRBJ2-3 | TRBD2 | TRBV2 | few | CASSEGTSGSTDTQYF | TGTGCCAGCAGTGAAGGGACTAGCGGGAGCACAGATACGCAGTATTTT
TRBJ2-1 | NA | TRBV25-1 | NA | CASSEKDRRISYNEQFF | TGTGCCAGCAGTGAAAAAGACCGGAGGATCTCCTACAATGAGCAGTTCTTC
TRBJ2-2 | NA | TRBV2 | NA | CASTRSENTGELFF | TGTGCCAGCACGAGGTCAGAGAACACCGGGGAGCTGTTTTTT
TRBJ1-2 | TRBD1 | TRBV30 | NA | CAWGDRPYGYTF | TGTGCCTGGGGGGACAGGCCCTATGGCTACACCTTC
TRBJ1-1 | NA | TRBV5-1 | NA | CASSLTGQGYEAFF | TGCGCCAGCAGCTTGACCGGACAAGGGTATGAAGCTTTCTTT
TRBJ2-5 | NA | TRBV14 | NA | CASSLGDFGTQYF | TGTGCCAGCTCCTTGGGAGACTTCGGGACCCAGTACTTC
TRBJ1-5 | TRBD1 | TRBV6-6 | NA | CASSRGQGSNQPQHF | TGTGCCAGCAGCCGGGGACAGGGTAGCAATCAGCCCCAGCATTTT
TRBJ2-2 | NA | TRBV6-2/TRBV6-3 | NA | CASSVRGNTGELFF | TGTGCCAGCAGTGTCAGGGGAAACACCGGGGAGCTGTTTTTT
TRBJ1-2 | TRBD1 | TRBV5-1 | NA | CASSQTGNYGYTF | TGCGCCAGCAGCCAGACAGGGAACTATGGCTACACCTTC
TRBJ2-3 | NA | TRBV7-2 | NA | CASSFGTLSTDTQYF | TGTGCCAGCAGCTTCGGGACTCTCAGCACAGATACGCAGTATTTT
TRBJ1-2 | NA | TRBV27 | NA | CASSSQSQGSGYTF | TGTGCCAGCAGTTCCCAATCCCAGGGTAGTGGCTACACCTTC
TRBJ2-7 | NA | TRBV19 | NA | CASSIGQGGYEQYF | TGTGCCAGTAGTATCGGCCAGGGAGGCTACGAGCAGTACTTC
TRBJ2-2 | NA | TRBV24-1 | NA | CATSAQRGVDTGELFF | TGTGCCACCAGTGCCCAACGGGGAGTCGACACCGGGGAGCTGTTTTTT
TRBJ1-1 | NA | TRBV21-1 | NA | CASSKEGTRNTEAFF | TGTGCCAGCAGCAAAGAAGGGACAAGGAACACTGAAGCTTTCTTT
TRBJ2-1 | NA | TRBV13 | NA | CASSGRDWHNEQFF | TGTGCCAGCAGCGGCCGGGACTGGCACAATGAGCAGTTCTTC
TRBJ2-3 | NA | TRBV28 | once | CASSLAGTPGDTQYF | TGTGCCAGCAGTTTAGCCGGAACTCCGGGAGATACGCAGTATTTT